This T cell receptor beta chain was captured in a study of shared clonotypes between healthy human individuals. Findings of the study overall: Around 4.7% was the fraction of naive CD4 clonotypes found shared across several donors.

V lost 11 bases and J lost 6; bases outside the gene matches: 10. Looked up from germline, CDR1 is MNHNS and CDR2 is SASEGT. CDR3 length equals 13 residues. Evenly divided among several immunoSEQ plates was the genomic DNA of each subset. Measured with immunoSEQ multiplex PCR; TCRdb has only the in-frame clones, and not every one. The sample holds about 2 million clones, roughly 96% seen once. A remark on this clone: What it binds is not known.

The sequenced material came from naive CD4+ T cells sorted from blood. Subset in this sample: CD45RA+ positively selected. V is TRBV6-1 and J is TRBJ2-7, with 10 bases identical to TRBD2. This TCR came from a man between 18 and 35 years old in good health. The CDR3 coding sequence is TGTGCCGGGTCGGCTAGCGGGGGTGGCGAGCAGTACTTC. Residues: CAGSASGGGEQYF.